The rows below give T cell receptor beta chains drawn from one sample of a study of Ad26.COV2.S vaccination and SARS-CoV-2 variants. Libraries were prepared by immunoSEQ multiplex PCR; TCRdb keeps only in-frame clonotypes and omits some of them. This sample yields 200,000 to 300,000 clones, of which around nine tenths are seen a single time; just under 3% belongs to the top ten. Sample: peripheral blood, taken in a trial of Ad26.COV2.S vaccine versus placebo. These receptor sequences come from a person between 18 and 65 years old who received the Ad26.COV2.S COVID-19 vaccine or a placebo. Both conserved end residues are part of each CDR3. D genes are given only for firm matches. Some rows mark clone size as missing; the rest say once, few, many or name a class of expanded clone.

>TRBD1|TRBJ2-3|TRBV15|.
CATSRDRFGTGEDTQYF
TGTGCCACCAGCAGAGATAGATTCGGGACAGGGGAAGATACGCAGTATTTT
>.|TRBJ1-1|TRBV30|.
CAWSEGGHTEAFF
TGTGCCTGGAGCGAAGGGGGGCACACTGAAGCTTTCTTT
>.|TRBJ2-1|TRBV3-1/TRBV3-2|.
CASSPALATYNEQFF
TGTGCCAGCAGTCCGGCCCTAGCGACCTACAATGAGCAGTTCTTC
>.|TRBJ2-5|TRBV7-9|.
CASSPRTAQETQYF
TGTGCCAGCAGCCCTCGGACAGCCCAAGAGACCCAGTACTTC
>TRBD2|TRBJ2-1|TRBV7-3|.
CASSPGGERGGREQFF
TGTGCCAGCAGCCCCGGGGGTGAGCGGGGGGGCCGCGAGCAGTTCTTC
>.|TRBJ1-1|TRBV9|.
CASSVGGNMNTEAFF
TGTGCCAGCAGCGTAGGAGGGAACATGAACACTGAAGCTTTCTTT
>.|TRBJ1-1|TRBV30|once
CAWSVPVSLTEAFF
TGTGCCTGGAGTGTACCCGTGTCCCTCACTGAAGCTTTCTTT
>TRBD1|TRBJ2-1|TRBV5-4|.
CASSSRQGKMNNEQFF
TGTGCCAGCAGTTCGAGACAGGGGAAAATGAACAATGAGCAGTTCTTC
>.|TRBJ2-4|TRBV13|.
CASSLVRGKKAKNIQYF
TGTGCCAGCAGCTTAGTCCGGGGTAAAAAGGCCAAAAACATTCAGTACTTC
>.|TRBJ2-7|TRBV6-2/TRBV6-3|.
CASSYPAEQYF
TGTGCCAGCAGTTACCCGGCGGAGCAGTACTTC
>.|TRBJ1-5|TRBV6-2/TRBV6-3|once
CASSYSGNGNQPQHF
TGTGCCAGCAGTTACTCGGGGAATGGCAATCAGCCCCAGCATTTT
>TRBD1|TRBJ1-4|TRBV18|few
CASSPGQGGEKLFF
TGTGCCAGCTCACCGGGACAGGGAGGCGAAAAACTGTTTTTT
>TRBD2|TRBJ2-6|TRBV27|.
CASSLTGGSGANVLTF
TGTGCCAGCAGCCTTACGGGGGGCTCTGGGGCCAACGTCCTGACTTTC
>.|TRBJ2-3|TRBV6-2/TRBV6-3|.
CASSLAELRTQYF
TGTGCCAGCAGTTTGGCGGAGCTTCGCACGCAGTATTTT
>.|TRBJ2-3|TRBV6-4|.
CASSTGGREASGTDTQYF
TGTGCCAGCAGTACCGGGGGGCGCGAGGCTAGTGGGACAGATACGCAGTATTTT
>TRBD2|TRBJ2-5|TRBV4-1|.
CASSQDEGRGQYF
TGCGCCAGCAGCCAAGATGAGGGGCGGGGGCAGTACTTC
>.|TRBJ1-2|TRBV9|.
CASSQQQGGYGYTF
TGTGCCAGCAGCCAACAACAGGGAGGCTATGGCTACACCTTC
>.|TRBJ2-1|TRBV19|.
CASKNGGESYNEQFF
TGTGCCAGTAAAAATGGCGGAGAGTCCTACAATGAGCAGTTCTTC
>TRBD1|TRBJ2-5|TRBV27|.
CASSRDRGWETQYF
TGTGCCAGCAGTCGGGACAGGGGTTGGGAGACCCAGTACTTC
>TRBD1|TRBJ2-7|TRBV15|once
CATSSVRDRVYEQYF
TGTGCCACCAGCAGTGTCCGGGACAGAGTTTACGAGCAGTACTTC
>.|TRBJ1-2|TRBV5-8|.
CASSLAMGVGGYTF
TGTGCCAGCAGCTTGGCCATGGGTGTGGGAGGCTACACCTTC
>TRBD2|TRBJ2-7|TRBV13|.
CASSRLAGGFYEQYF
TGTGCCAGCAGCCGACTAGCGGGGGGCTTCTACGAGCAGTACTTC
>TRBD1|TRBJ1-5|TRBV9|.
CASSVGPDREQPQHF
TGTGCCAGCAGCGTAGGGCCGGACAGGGAACAGCCCCAGCATTTT
>TRBD2|TRBJ2-3|TRBV6-4|.
CASSWTSGSAQYF
TGTGCCAGCAGTTGGACTAGCGGGAGTGCGCAGTATTTT
>TRBD1|TRBJ2-1|TRBV7-2|.
CASSPGGTGGVEQFF
TGTGCCAGCAGCCCAGGCGGGACAGGGGGCGTTGAGCAGTTCTTC
>.|TRBJ1-2|TRBV5-1|once
CASSLVSGRARHGYTF
TGCGCCAGCAGCTTGGTGTCAGGGCGCGCCCGCCATGGCTACACCTTC
>TRBD1|TRBJ1-2|TRBV10-3|.
CAISMDRGYGYTF
TGTGCCATCAGCATGGACAGGGGCTATGGCTACACCTTC
>.|TRBJ2-7|TRBV6-2/TRBV6-3|.
CASSTSVHEQYF
TGTGCCAGCAGTACCTCCGTGCACGAGCAGTACTTC
>.|TRBJ1-1|TRBV6-6|.
CASSYSMGALEAFF
TGTGCCAGCAGTTACTCAATGGGAGCGCTTGAAGCTTTCTTT
>.|TRBJ1-6|TRBV6-5|.
CASSYSGVNSPLHF
TGTGCCAGCAGTTACTCGGGGGTAAATTCACCCCTCCACTTT
>.|TRBJ2-2|TRBV4-1|.
CASSLRPYPNTGELFF
TGCGCCAGCAGCTTGAGGCCTTATCCGAACACCGGGGAGCTGTTTTTT
>TRBD2|TRBJ2-5|TRBV7-9|.
CASSRGLAGQETQYF
TGTGCCAGCAGCCGAGGACTAGCGGGCCAAGAGACCCAGTACTTC
>TRBD2|TRBJ2-1|TRBV25-1|once
CASRTSGGSGNEQFF
TGTGCCAGCAGGACTAGCGGGGGGTCTGGTAATGAGCAGTTCTTC
>.|TRBJ1-2|TRBV4-3|.
CASSPSHGVYYGYTF
TGCGCCAGCAGCCCAAGTCATGGGGTTTACTATGGCTACACCTTC
>TRBD2|TRBJ2-3|TRBV11-2|many
CASSSMRLAETDTQYF
TGTGCCAGCAGCTCTATGCGACTAGCGGAGACAGATACGCAGTATTTT
>.|TRBJ1-2|TRBV6-5|.
CASSYSWGGYTF
TGTGCCAGCAGTTACTCATGGGGTGGCTACACCTTC
>TRBD2|TRBJ2-3|TRBV6-5|.
CASTLGLAGTDTQYF
TGTGCCAGCACCCTGGGACTAGCGGGCACAGATACGCAGTATTTT
>.|TRBJ1-5|TRBV7-2|.
CASSLEEFQPQHF
TGTGCCAGCAGCTTAGAAGAGTTTCAGCCCCAGCATTTT
>TRBD2|TRBJ2-5|TRBV7-8|.
CASSFPGGGFLQETQYF
TGTGCCAGCAGCTTCCCGGGCGGGGGTTTTCTCCAAGAGACCCAGTACTTC
>TRBD1|TRBJ1-4|TRBV4-2|.
CASSQVQTGGGKLFF
TGTGCCAGCAGCCAAGTCCAGACAGGGGGAGGAAAACTGTTTTTT
>.|TRBJ1-1|TRBV30|.
CAWSPSLPKAFF
TGTGCCTGGAGTCCCTCCTTGCCAAAAGCTTTCTTT
>TRBD2|TRBJ2-1|TRBV5-1|.
CASSSGGRTGDYNEQFF
TGCGCCAGCAGCTCCGGGGGGAGAACCGGAGACTACAATGAGCAGTTCTTC
>.|TRBJ2-7|TRBV3-1/TRBV3-2|.
CASSQAPGAHYEQYF
TGTGCCAGCAGCCAAGCACCAGGGGCCCACTACGAGCAGTACTTC
>.|TRBJ1-5|TRBV6-6|.
CASRLPQLGQPQHF
TGTGCCAGCCGACTTCCCCAACTTGGGCAGCCCCAGCATTTT
>.|TRBJ1-4|TRBV24-1|.
CATSDLGDWFF
TGTGCCACCAGTGATCTCGGGGACTGGTTTTTT
>.|TRBJ2-2|TRBV29-1|.
CSVGRGGTTGELFF
TGCAGCGTTGGCCGGGGTGGGACCACCGGGGAGCTGTTTTTT
>TRBD1|TRBJ1-1|TRBV4-3|.
CASSQDLKGQQPPRAMNTEAFF
TGCGCCAGCAGCCAAGATTTGAAGGGACAGCAGCCTCCCAGGGCGATGAACACTGAAGCTTTCTTT
>.|TRBJ1-3|TRBV11-2|.
CASRNKGQNSGNTIYF
TGTGCCAGCAGAAATAAGGGCCAGAACTCTGGAAACACCATATATTTT
>TRBD1|TRBJ1-6|TRBV6-5|.
CASRSKQGANSPLHF
TGTGCCAGCAGGTCCAAGCAGGGGGCGAATTCACCCCTCCACTTT